Below, 16 T cell receptor beta chains from the same sample are listed, as sequenced in a study of T cell repertoires in cytomegalovirus infection (dated by TCRdb to about 2019). TCRdb shows the sequencer as Illumina HiSeq 1500. The public sequencing data were trimmed at Q25 with fastp and processed into clonotypes with MiXCR by TCRdb, which kept only in-frame beta chains. Rows are combined by CDR3 protein, so each entry shows the most common genes and DNA. The sample includes about 180,000 distinct CDR3 sequences, with approximately 18% observed a single time. The ten largest account for approximately 25% of the sample. Sequenced input: CD8+ T cells from PBMCs. The receptors originated from a human donor in good health (CMV status not recorded). Some clones in this sample may be carry-over from other donors' samples.

This clonotype was found a few times. This chain links TRBV4-1 with TRBJ1-1, with a weak D call TRBD1 (5 bases). This CDR3 is built from 14 residues. Germline lookup yields CDR1 MGHRA and CDR2 YSYEKL. V lost 0 bases to trimming and J lost 8 bases, with 13 bases between them. CDR3 DNA: TGCGCCAGCAGCCAAGATCATGGGGCATGGGAAGCTTTCTTT. Protein sequence: CASSQDHGAWEAFF.

This clonotype was counted a few times. The rearrangement links TRBV28 to TRBJ2-7; D tentatively fits TRBD1 or TRBD2 (5 bases each). Trimming pared 2 bases from V and 3 bases from J, leaving 14 bases between. Germline loops: CDR1 MDHEN, CDR2 SYDVKM. The CDR3 runs to 15 residues. The CDR3 DNA reads as TGTGCCAGCAGTTTAGGTGGGGCGGGCTACTACGAGCAGTACTTC. Its translation: CASSLGGAGYYEQYF.

The chain joins TRBV14 to TRBJ2-2; D call uncertain. Germline assignment: CDR1 SGHDN and CDR2 FVKESK. Trimming stripped 0 bases from V and 1 base from J, with 12 bases between. The CDR3 extends over 17 amino acids. CDR3 sequence: CASSQDYTALNTGELFF. CDR3 in DNA: TGTGCCAGCAGCCAAGATTACACCGCCTTGAACACCGGGGAGCTGTTTTTT. The whole variable domain, filled in from reference TRBV14 and TRBJ2-2, reads EAGVTQFPSHSVIEKGQTVTLRCDPISGHDNLYWYRRVMGKEIKFLLHFVKESKQDESGMPNNRFLAERTGGTYSTLKVQPAELEDSGVYFCASSQDYTALNTGELFFGEGSRLTVL.

This clonotype was seen a handful of times. As DNA, the CDR3 is TGCAGCGTTGATAGGGGACAGGACACTGAAGCTTTCTTT. Translated, it gives CSVDRGQDTEAFF. The rearrangement uses TRBV29-1 and TRBJ1-1, with 8 bases identical to TRBD1. V lost 3 bases and J lost 3; bases outside the gene matches: 3. Germline lookup yields CDR1 SQVTM and CDR2 ANQGSEA. The CDR3 has 13 amino acids.

The chain recombines TRBV5-1 with TRBJ2-7; 8 bases are a match to TRBD1. CDR3 length: 15 residues. V lost 6 bases and J lost 3; bases outside the gene matches: 11. The germline CDR1 and CDR2 sequences are SGHRS and YFSETQ. CDR3 sequence: CASITPRDRLYEQYF. Written as DNA, the CDR3 is TGCGCCAGCATCACTCCCCGGGACAGGCTCTACGAGCAGTACTTC.

The CDR3 DNA reads TGTGCCAGCAGCCCCAACCCACAGGGATTTAACGAAAAACTGTTTTTT. This sequence encodes CASSPNPQGFNEKLFF. This chain links TRBV6-1 with TRBJ1-4; maybe TRBD1 (6 bases). V was shortened by 6 bases and J by 8 bases, with 22 bases between the two germline ends. Germline V lookup: CDR1 MNHNS, CDR2 SASEGT. This CDR3 has 16 amino acids.

The gene calls are TRBV7-8 and TRBJ2-5; possible D gene TRBD1, 6 bases. The ends were cut back, 5 bases at V and 5 bases at J, with 21 bases in the middle. The germline gives CDR1 SGHVS, CDR2 FQNEAQ. The CDR3 is 16 residues long. The CDR3 coding sequence is TGTGCCAGCAGCATCTTTCCAGCGGACAGCGTGGAGACCCAGTACTTC. Its translation: CASSIFPADSVETQYF.

The chain employs TRBV15 and TRBJ2-7; a possible D gene is TRBD2 (5 bases). This CDR3 has 13 amino acids. Trimming cost V 5 bases and J 3 bases, with 11 bases left between them. The germline gives CDR1 LNHNV, CDR2 YYDKDF (reference sequence). The chain's CDR3 is CATSAYRDYEQYF. In DNA, the CDR3 is TGTGCCACCAGCGCTTACCGGGACTACGAGCAGTACTTC.

The V call is TRBV12-3 or TRBV12-4, the J call TRBJ1-5; no definite D call. This CDR3 has 14 amino acids. Trimming stripped 0 bases from V and 5 bases from J, with 8 bases between. The CDR3 protein is CASSLAYGYQPQHF. The CDR3 DNA is TGTGCCAGCAGTTTAGCATACGGGTATCAGCCCCAGCATTTT.

This clonotype was recorded at least ten times. The CDR3 DNA sequence: TGTGCCAGCAGTTTGGGTGGAACCCTGAACACTGAAGCTTTCTTT. It yields the protein CASSLGGTLNTEAFF. V gene TRBV28 combines with J gene TRBJ1-1; D call uncertain. Trimming removed 3 bases from V and 0 bases from J, with 11 bases in between. Germline assignment: CDR1 MDHEN and CDR2 SYDVKM. This CDR3 comprises 15 residues.

Only a few counts were recorded for this clonotype. This chain connects TRBV9 to TRBJ1-5; TRBD1 might be the D (5 bases). There are 14 residues in the CDR3. CDR1 SGDLS and CDR2 YYNGEE come from the germline V gene. The germline V and J ends were trimmed by 1 base and 5 bases, with 10 bases remaining between them. CDR3 in amino acids: CASSVSGSDQPQHF. The CDR3 coding sequence is TGTGCCAGCAGCGTATCAGGGAGCGATCAGCCCCAGCATTTT.

This clonotype was counted a few times. The CDR3 is CASSLEGSKKFDEQYF. Written as DNA, the CDR3 is TGTGCCAGCAGCTTAGAGGGCAGTAAGAAGTTCGACGAGCAGTACTTC. The chain uses TRBV7-9 and TRBJ2-7; D is ambiguous. The CDR3 is 16 amino acids. With 1 base removed from V and 5 bases from J, the gap between germline ends came to 18 bases. Germline V gene lookup returns CDR1 SEHNR and CDR2 FQNEAQ (reference sequence).

The sample holds a few counts of this clonotype. The V call is TRBV9, the J call TRBJ2-7; perhaps TRBD2 as D (6 bases). The CDR3 runs to 16 residues. Trimming removed 0 bases from V and 7 bases from J, with 20 bases in between. The germline gives CDR1 SGDLS, CDR2 YYNGEE. The CDR3 protein is CASSVGGAGSFGEQYF. In nucleotides, the CDR3 is TGTGCCAGCAGCGTAGGAGGGGCCGGGAGTTTCGGGGAGCAGTACTTC.

The sample holds a few counts of this clonotype. The chain carries TRBV28 and TRBJ1-4; 7 nucleotides match TRBD1. V was pared by 8 bases and J by 5 bases, with 5 bases of the junction left unmatched. Looked up from germline, CDR1 is MDHEN and CDR2 is SYDVKM. The CDR3 consists of 13 residues. CDR3 DNA sequence: TGTGCCAGCGAGGTACAGGGGAATGAAAAACTGTTTTTT. Translating it yields CASEVQGNEKLFF.

The gene calls are TRBV12-3 or TRBV12-4 and TRBJ2-2; perhaps D is TRBD1 or TRBD2 (5 bases each). There are 15 residues in the CDR3. Deletions cut 0 bases from V and 5 bases from J, with 10 bases between. CDR3 sequence reads: CASSLAGTATGELFF. The DNA for the CDR3 is TGTGCCAGCAGTTTAGCAGGGACGGCAACCGGGGAGCTGTTTTTT.

The chain carries TRBV6-2 or TRBV6-3 and TRBJ2-3; no reliable D call. The germline CDR1 and CDR2 sequences are MNHEY and SVGEGT. This CDR3 is built from 13 residues. V lost 6 bases to trimming and J lost 1 base, with 8 bases between them. The CDR3: CASRPHRTDTQYF. CDR3 DNA: TGTGCCAGCAGACCGCACCGCACAGATACGCAGTATTTT.